The T cell receptor (beta chain) under discussion was sequenced for a study of blood T cells in healthy people across ages. In germline, CDR1 is SNHLY, CDR2 FYNNEI. Trimming cost V 6 bases and J 2 bases; bases outside gene matches: 11. The CDR3 is 17 residues long. Study results and caveats: Naive T cell percentage by flow cytometry tracked strongly with beta diversity. Among T cells, TCR beta diversity per million cells dropped roughly linearly as age rose.

Concerning this clonotype: Its antigen is unknown.

Sample-barcoded 5' priming and a J-beta primer mix drove a second PCR of roughly 6 to 12 cycles. CDR3-containing paired-end reads numbered at least 2.5 million in each sample. TCRdb ran MiXCR on the 5' RACE reads and lists one entry per CDR3 protein. This sample yields over 600,000 distinct CDR3 sequences, of which 35% to 50% are seen a single time; 15% to 20% belongs to the top ten. Source material: blood. This TCR came from a man aged 80 or over in good health. The chain combines TRBV2 with TRBJ2-2; 8 positions match TRBD2. The CDR3 DNA sequence: TGTGCCAGCAGCGGACAAAAGCGGGGGCTTAACACCGGGGAGCTGTTTTTT. Its protein product is CASSGQKRGLNTGELFF. The entire variable domain, with the rest obtained from reference TRBV2 and TRBJ2-2, is as follows: EPEVTQTPSHQVTQMGQEVILRCVPISNHLYFYWYRQILGQKVEFLVSFYNNEISEKSEIFDDQFSVERPDGSNFTLKIRSTKLEDSAMYFCASSGQKRGLNTGELFFGEGSRLTVL.